This T cell receptor (beta chain) appears in the sequencing data of a study of sequential checkpoint blockade in melanoma. In germline, CDR1 is SGHTA, CDR2 FQGTGA. The CDR3 runs 12 residues. Trimming cost V 5 bases and J 4 bases, with 5 bases left between them. Sequencing used immunoSEQ multiplex PCR; TCRdb keeps in-frame clones, though not all of them. The profile shows 35,000 to 40,000 clones, approximately 91% of them singletons. This clone was counted once. Treatment indicated: randomized to nivolumab then ipilimumab (arm A) or the reverse (arm B). Sorted cells were live CD3+CD8+, lacking CD19 and CD56, from PBMCs.

The material was CD8+ T cells sorted from blood (inferred from file names), obtained from a patient given nivolumab and ipilimumab in sequence. The chain joins TRBV7-3 to TRBJ2-2; D gene ambiguous. The receptor was isolated from a human donor with melanoma. The chain's CDR3 is CASSPFTGELFF. The DNA of the CDR3 is TGTGCCAGCAGCCCCTTCACCGGGGAGCTGTTTTTT.